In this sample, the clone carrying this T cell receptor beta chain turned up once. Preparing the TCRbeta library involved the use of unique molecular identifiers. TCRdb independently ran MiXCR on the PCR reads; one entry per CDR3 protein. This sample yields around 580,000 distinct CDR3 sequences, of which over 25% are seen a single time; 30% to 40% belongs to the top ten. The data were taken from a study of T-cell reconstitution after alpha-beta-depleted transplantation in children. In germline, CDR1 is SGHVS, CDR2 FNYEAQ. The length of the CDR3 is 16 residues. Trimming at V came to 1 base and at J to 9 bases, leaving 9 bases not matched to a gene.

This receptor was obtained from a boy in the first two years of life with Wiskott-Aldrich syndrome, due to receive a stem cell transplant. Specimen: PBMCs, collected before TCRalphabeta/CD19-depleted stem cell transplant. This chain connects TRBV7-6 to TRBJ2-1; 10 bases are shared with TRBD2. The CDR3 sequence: CASSLGVGLARGEQFF. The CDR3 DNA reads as TGTGCCAGCAGCTTAGGTGTGGGACTAGCGAGGGGTGAGCAGTTCTTC.